This T cell receptor (beta chain) appears in the sequencing data of a study of OX40 agonist ivuxolimab in advanced cancers. For the study at large: Every 2 weeks, patients got intravenous ivuxolimab at one of six dose levels (0.01-10 mg/kg). From about 20 to 79 years was the age range, with a mean of around 57 years, and approximately 80% were male.

Study outcomes and limitations: The mean number of expanded clones was higher in CD8+ T cells than in CD4+.

Repertoires were generated with immunoSEQ multiplex PCR, while TCRdb's copy carries only in-frame clones and drops some. The sample has about 61,000 clones, approximately 86% seen once. The germline gives CDR1 SNHLY, CDR2 FYNNEI. Trimming removed 5 bases from V and 0 bases from J, with 16 bases in between. The CDR3 length is 17 residues. Concerning this clone itself: Antigen specificity is unknown.

This TCR came from an adult with an advanced solid tumor such as melanoma, head and neck, liver or kidney cancer. The V gene is TRBV2, the J gene TRBJ1-4, with a possible D match to TRBD1 (5 bases). The source material was CD4+ or CD8+ T cells sorted from blood, sampled in a trial of the OX40 agonist ivuxolimab. The CDR3 loop reads CASSFQGQTATNEKLFF. In nucleotides, the CDR3 is TGTGCCAGCAGTTTCCAGGGTCAGACGGCAACTAATGAAAAACTGTTTTTT.